This T cell receptor beta chain was sequenced for a study of early T cells in non-severe SARS-CoV-2 infection. Per germline, CDR1 DFQATT and CDR2 SNEGSKA (reference sequence). The CDR3 totals 15 residues. V trimming: 3 bases; J trimming: 1 base; junction bases outside the gene matches: 8. Individual cDNA molecules each received unique molecular identifiers attached to them. TCRdb processed the 5' RACE reads anew with MiXCR; each CDR3 protein has one entry. The data contain 55,000 to 85,000 distinct CDR3 sequences, 10% of them seen just once; the ten biggest clones take up 15%. The chain links TRBV20-1 to TRBJ2-7; TRBD2 agrees at 8 bases. Sequenced here: whole blood, sampled at baseline. The TCR originated in an adult who was a healthcare worker with PCR-confirmed SARS-CoV-2 infection or an uninfected control (not recorded which). The CDR3 is CSARSGSGRSYEQYF. CDR3 coding DNA: TGCAGTGCTAGGAGCGGGAGCGGGCGGTCCTACGAGCAGTACTTC.